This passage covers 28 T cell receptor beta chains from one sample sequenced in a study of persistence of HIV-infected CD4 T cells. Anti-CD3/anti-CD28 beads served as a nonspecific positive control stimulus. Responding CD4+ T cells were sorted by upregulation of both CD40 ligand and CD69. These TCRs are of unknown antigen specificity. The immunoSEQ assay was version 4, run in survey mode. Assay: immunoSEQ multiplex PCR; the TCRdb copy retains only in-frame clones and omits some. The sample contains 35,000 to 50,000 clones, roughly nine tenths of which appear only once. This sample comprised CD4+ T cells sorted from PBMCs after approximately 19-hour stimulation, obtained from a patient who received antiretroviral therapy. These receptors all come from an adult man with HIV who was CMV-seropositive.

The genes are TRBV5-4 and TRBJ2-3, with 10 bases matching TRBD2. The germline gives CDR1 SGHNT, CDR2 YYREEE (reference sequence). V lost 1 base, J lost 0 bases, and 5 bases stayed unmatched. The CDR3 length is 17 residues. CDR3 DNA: TGTGCCAGCAGCTTGCGGCTAGCGGGGGCTAGCACAGATACGCAGTATTTT. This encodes CASSLRLAGASTDTQYF.

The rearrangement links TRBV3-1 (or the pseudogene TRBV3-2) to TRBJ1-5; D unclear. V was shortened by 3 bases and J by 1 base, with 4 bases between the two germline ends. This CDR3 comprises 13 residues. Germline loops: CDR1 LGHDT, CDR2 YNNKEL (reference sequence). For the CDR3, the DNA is TGTGCCAGCAGCCATAGAAGCAATCAGCCCCAGCATTTT. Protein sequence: CASSHRSNQPQHF.

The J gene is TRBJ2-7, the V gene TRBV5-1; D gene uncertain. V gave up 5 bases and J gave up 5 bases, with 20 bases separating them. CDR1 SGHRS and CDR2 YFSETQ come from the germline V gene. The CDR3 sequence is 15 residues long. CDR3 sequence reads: CASSTEGRFDNEQYF. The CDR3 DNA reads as TGCGCCAGCAGTACCGAAGGGCGGTTCGACAACGAGCAGTACTTC.

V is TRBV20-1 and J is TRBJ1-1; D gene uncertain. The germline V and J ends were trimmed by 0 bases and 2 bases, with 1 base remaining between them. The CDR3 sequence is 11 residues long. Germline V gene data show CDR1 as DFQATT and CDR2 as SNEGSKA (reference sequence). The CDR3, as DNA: TGCAGTGCTAGAGATAACACTGAAGCTTTCTTT. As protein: CSARDNTEAFF.

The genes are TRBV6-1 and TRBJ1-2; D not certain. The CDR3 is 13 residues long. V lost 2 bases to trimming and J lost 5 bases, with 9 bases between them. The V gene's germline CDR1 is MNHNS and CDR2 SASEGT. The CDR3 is CASSERRLYGYTF. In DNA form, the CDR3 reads TGTGCCAGCAGTGAACGGCGGCTATATGGCTACACCTTC.

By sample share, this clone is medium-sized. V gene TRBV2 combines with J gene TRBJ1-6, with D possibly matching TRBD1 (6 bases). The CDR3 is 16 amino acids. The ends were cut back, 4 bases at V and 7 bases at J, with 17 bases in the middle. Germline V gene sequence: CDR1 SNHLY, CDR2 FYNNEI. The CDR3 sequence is CASSVGGGRSNSPLHF. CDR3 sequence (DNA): TGTGCCAGCAGTGTGGGAGGGGGTCGGTCGAATTCACCCCTCCACTTT.

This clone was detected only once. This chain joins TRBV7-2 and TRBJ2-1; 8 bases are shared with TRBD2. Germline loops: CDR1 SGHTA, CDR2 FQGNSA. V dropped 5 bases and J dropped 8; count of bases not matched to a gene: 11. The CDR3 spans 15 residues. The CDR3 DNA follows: TGTGCCAGCAGCCCCAGCGGGGGCAAAGTCCATGAGCAGTTCTTC. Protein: CASSPSGGKVHEQFF.

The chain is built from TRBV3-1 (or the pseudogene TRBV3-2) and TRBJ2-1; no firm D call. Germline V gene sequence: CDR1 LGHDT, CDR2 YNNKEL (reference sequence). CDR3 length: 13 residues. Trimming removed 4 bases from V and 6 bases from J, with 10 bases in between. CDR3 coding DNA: TGTGCCAGCAGCCTGTGGGTAGGCAATGAGCAGTTCTTC. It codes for CASSLWVGNEQFF.

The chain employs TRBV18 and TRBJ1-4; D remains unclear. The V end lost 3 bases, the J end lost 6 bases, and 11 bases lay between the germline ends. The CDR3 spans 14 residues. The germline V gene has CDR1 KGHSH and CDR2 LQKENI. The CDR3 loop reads CASSPSGGYEKLFF. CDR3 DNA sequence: TGTGCCAGCTCACCCAGCGGAGGGTATGAAAAACTGTTTTTT.

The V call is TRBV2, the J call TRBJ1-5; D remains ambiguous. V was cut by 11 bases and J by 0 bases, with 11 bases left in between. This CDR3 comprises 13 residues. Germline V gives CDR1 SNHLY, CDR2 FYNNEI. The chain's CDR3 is CASSGDSNQPQHF. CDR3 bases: TGTGCCTCCTCCGGGGATAGCAATCAGCCCCAGCATTTT.

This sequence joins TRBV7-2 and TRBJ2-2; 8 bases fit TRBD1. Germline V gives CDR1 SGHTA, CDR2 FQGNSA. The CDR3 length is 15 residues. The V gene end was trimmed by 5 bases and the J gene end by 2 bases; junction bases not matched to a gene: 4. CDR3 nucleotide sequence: TGTGCCAGCAGCCCAGACAGGGGAAACACCGGGGAGCTGTTTTTT. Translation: CASSPDRGNTGELFF.

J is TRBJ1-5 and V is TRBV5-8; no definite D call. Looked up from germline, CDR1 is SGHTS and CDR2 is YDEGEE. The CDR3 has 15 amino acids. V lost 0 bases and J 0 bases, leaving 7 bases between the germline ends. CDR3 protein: CASSLGQNSNQPQHF. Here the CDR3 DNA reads TGTGCCAGCAGCTTGGGTCAGAATAGCAATCAGCCCCAGCATTTT.

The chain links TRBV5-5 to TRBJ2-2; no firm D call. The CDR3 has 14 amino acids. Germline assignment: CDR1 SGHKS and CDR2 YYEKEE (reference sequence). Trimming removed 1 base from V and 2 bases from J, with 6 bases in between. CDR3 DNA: TGTGCCAGCAGCTTGCTGGTAAACACCGGGGAGCTGTTTTTT. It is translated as CASSLLVNTGELFF.

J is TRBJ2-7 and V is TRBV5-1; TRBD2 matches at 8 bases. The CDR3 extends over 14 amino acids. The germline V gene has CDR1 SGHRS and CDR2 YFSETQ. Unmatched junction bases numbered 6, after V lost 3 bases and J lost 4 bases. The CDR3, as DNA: TGCGCCAGCAGCTCGGGGGGGACGGGGTACGAGCAGTACTTC. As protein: CASSSGGTGYEQYF. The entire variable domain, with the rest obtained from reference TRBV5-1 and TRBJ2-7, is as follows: KAGVTQTPRYLIKTRGQQVTLSCSPISGHRSVSWYQQTPGQGLQFLFEYFSETQRNKGNFPGRFSGRQFSNSRSEMNVSTLELGDSALYLCASSSGGTGYEQYFGPGTRLTVT.

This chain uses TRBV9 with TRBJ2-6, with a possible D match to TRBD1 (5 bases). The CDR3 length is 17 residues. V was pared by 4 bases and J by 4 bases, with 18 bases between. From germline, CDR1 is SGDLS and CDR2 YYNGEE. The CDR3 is CASSPRPAGLGANVLTF. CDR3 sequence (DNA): TGTGCCAGCAGCCCTCGCCCCGCAGGGCTCGGGGCCAACGTCCTGACTTTC.

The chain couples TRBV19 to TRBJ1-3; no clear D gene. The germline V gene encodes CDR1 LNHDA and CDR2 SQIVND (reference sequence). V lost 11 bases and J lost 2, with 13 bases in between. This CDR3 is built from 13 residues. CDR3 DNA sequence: TGTGCCTGCCGTGGGTTGGCTGGAAACACCATATATTTT. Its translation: CACRGLAGNTIYF.

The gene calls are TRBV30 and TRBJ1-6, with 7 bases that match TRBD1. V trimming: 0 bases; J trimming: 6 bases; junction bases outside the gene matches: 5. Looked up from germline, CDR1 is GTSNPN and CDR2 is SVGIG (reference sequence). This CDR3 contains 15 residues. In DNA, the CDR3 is TGTGCCTGGAGTGTCCCCGGACAGGCTAATTCACCCCTCCACTTT. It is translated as CAWSVPGQANSPLHF.

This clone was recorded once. The DNA of the CDR3 is TGCAGTGCTAGTAGGACAGGGGTTCAAGAGCAGTTCTTC. Translation: CSASRTGVQEQFF. V is TRBV20-1 and J is TRBJ2-1; 9 bases line up with TRBD1. The CDR3 sequence is 13 residues long. The V and J ends lost 3 bases and 10 bases, in that order; junction bases with no gene match: 7. Per germline, CDR1 DFQATT and CDR2 SNEGSKA (reference sequence).

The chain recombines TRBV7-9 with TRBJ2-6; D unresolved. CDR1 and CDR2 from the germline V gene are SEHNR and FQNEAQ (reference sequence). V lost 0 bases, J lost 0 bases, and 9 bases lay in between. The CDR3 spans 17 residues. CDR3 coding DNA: TGTGCCAGCAGCTTAGCGATGGTTACCTCTGGGGCCAACGTCCTGACTTTC. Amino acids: CASSLAMVTSGANVLTF.

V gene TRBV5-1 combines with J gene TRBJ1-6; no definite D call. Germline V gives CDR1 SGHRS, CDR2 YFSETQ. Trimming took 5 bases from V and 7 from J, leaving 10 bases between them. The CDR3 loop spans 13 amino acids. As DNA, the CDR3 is TGCGCCAGCAGAGAGGCAGAAAATTCACCCCTCCACTTT. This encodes CASREAENSPLHF.

This CDR3 reads CASSRDSRDQPQHF. CDR3 sequence (DNA): TGTGCCAGCTCACGGGACAGTAGGGATCAGCCCCAGCATTTT. J is TRBJ1-5 and V is TRBV18, with 7 bases aligning to TRBD1. Germline CDR1 reads KGHSH; CDR2 reads LQKENI. Trimming cost V 4 bases and J 5 bases; bases outside gene matches: 5. The CDR3 sequence is 14 residues long.

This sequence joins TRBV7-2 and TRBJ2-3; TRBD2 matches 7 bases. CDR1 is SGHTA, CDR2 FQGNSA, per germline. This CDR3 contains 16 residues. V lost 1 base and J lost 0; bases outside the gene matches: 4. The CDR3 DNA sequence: TGTGCCAGCAGCTTAGGTGGGGGGGGGAGCACAGATACGCAGTATTTT. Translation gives CASSLGGGGSTDTQYF.

CDR3 DNA sequence: TGTGCCAGCAGTTATCGGCAGGGTTATAATTCACCCCTCCACTTT. The encoded protein is CASSYRQGYNSPLHF. V usage is TRBV28 and J usage is TRBJ1-6; possible D gene TRBD1, 5 bases. CDR3 length equals 15 residues. Germline V gene sequence: CDR1 MDHEN, CDR2 SYDVKM. Between the trimmed V and J ends, which lost 4 bases and 4 bases, there was a span of 11 bases. Full variable domain (rest looked up from reference TRBV28 and TRBJ1-6): DVKVTQSSRYLVKRTGEKVFLECVQDMDHENMFWYRQDPGLGLRLIYFSYDVKMKEKGDIPEGYSVSREKKERFSLILESASTNQTSMYLCASSYRQGYNSPLHFGNGTRLTVT.

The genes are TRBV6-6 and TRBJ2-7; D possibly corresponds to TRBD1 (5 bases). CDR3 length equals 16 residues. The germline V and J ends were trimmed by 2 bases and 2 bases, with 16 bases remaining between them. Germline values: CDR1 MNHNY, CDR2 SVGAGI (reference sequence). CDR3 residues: CASSYPPRGPTYEQYF. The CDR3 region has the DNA TGTGCCAGCAGTTACCCACCTAGGGGTCCCACCTACGAGCAGTACTTC.

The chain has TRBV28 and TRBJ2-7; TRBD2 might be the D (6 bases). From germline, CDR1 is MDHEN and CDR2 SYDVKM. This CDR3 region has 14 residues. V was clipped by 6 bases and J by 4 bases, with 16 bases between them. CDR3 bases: TGTGCCAGCAGAACCGGGCCCCGGGGGTACGAGCAGTACTTC. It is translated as CASRTGPRGYEQYF.

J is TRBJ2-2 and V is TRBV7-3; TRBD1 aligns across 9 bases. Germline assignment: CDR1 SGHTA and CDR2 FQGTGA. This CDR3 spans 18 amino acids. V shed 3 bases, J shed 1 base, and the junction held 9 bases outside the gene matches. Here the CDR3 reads CASSLSAPGQGNTGELFF. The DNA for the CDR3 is TGTGCCAGCAGCTTGTCTGCGCCGGGACAGGGGAACACCGGGGAGCTGTTTTTT.

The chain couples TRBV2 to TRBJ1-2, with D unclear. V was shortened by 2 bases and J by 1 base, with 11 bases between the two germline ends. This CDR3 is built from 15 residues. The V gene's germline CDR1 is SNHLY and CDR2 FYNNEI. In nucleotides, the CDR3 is TGTGCCAGCAGTGAATTGGGGTTTAGTAACTATGGCTACACCTTC. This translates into CASSELGFSNYGYTF.

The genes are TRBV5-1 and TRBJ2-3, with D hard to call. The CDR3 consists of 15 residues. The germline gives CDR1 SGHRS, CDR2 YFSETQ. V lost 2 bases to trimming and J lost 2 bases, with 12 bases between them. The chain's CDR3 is CASSLGWAITDTQYF. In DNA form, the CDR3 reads TGCGCCAGCAGCTTAGGTTGGGCTATCACAGATACGCAGTATTTT.